The 31 T cell receptor beta chains given below trace back to one sample, sequenced in a study of cytomegalovirus exposure and HLA in healthy donors. Both 60 Vbeta primers and 13 Jbeta primers went into the PCR. Method: immunoSEQ multiplex PCR; TCRdb's copy keeps in-frame clones and lacks some. The sample has about 100,000 clones, under 80% seen once. Specimen: PBMCs. All receptors derive from a man in his forties or fifties in good health and CMV-seropositive.

The gene calls are TRBV27 and TRBJ2-1; D may be TRBD2 (7 bases). There are 15 residues in the CDR3. V dropped 9 bases and J dropped 9 bases, with 24 bases sitting between them. Germline CDR1 is MNHEY and CDR2 is SMNVEV (reference sequence). CDR3 region: CASPPGGLGGPEQFF. In DNA form, the CDR3 reads TGTGCCAGTCCTCCGGGGGGCCTAGGTGGGCCTGAGCAGTTCTTC.

In this sample, this clone turned up a few times. The chain uses TRBV5-1 and TRBJ1-1, with D unresolved. V lost 0 bases and J 0 bases, leaving 9 bases between the germline ends. CDR1 is SGHRS and CDR2 is YFSETQ in the germline V gene. CDR3 length equals 15 residues. The CDR3 DNA sequence: TGCGCCAGCAGCTTGGCTGCGGGATTGAACACTGAAGCTTTCTTT. As protein: CASSLAAGLNTEAFF. Variable domain in full (rest from reference TRBV5-1 and TRBJ1-1): KAGVTQTPRYLIKTRGQQVTLSCSPISGHRSVSWYQQTPGQGLQFLFEYFSETQRNKGNFPGRFSGRQFSNSRSEMNVSTLELGDSALYLCASSLAAGLNTEAFFGQGTRLTVV.

The rearrangement uses TRBV7-3 and TRBJ1-1; 9 bases map to TRBD1. Trimming at V came to 5 bases and at J to 0 bases, leaving 4 bases not matched to a gene. Germline-derived CDR1 and CDR2 are SGHTA and FQGTGA. The CDR3 sequence is 15 residues long. CDR3 region: CASSTTGGMNTEAFF. The DNA of the CDR3 is TGTGCCAGCAGCACGACAGGGGGGATGAACACTGAAGCTTTCTTT.

This clone was recorded only once. The chain joins TRBV4-1 to TRBJ2-3, with TRBD2 matching 9 bases. The CDR3 is 18 residues long. Trimming took 5 bases from V and 3 from J; bases not matched to a gene: 15. The V gene's germline CDR1 is MGHRA and CDR2 YSYEKL. CDR3 DNA: TGCGCCAGCAGCGCAAGGCGGGGCGGGGGGGAGGGGACAGATACGCAGTATTTT. Translation: CASSARRGGGEGTDTQYF.

The chain uses TRBV5-6 and TRBJ1-2; D gene unclear. Trimming pared 3 bases from V and 7 bases from J, leaving 19 bases between. This CDR3 has 15 amino acids. Germline CDR1 and CDR2: SGHDT and YYEEEE. The CDR3 DNA reads as TGTGCCAGCAGCTCCCTCGGAGGGATTGGGTTTGGCTACACCTTC. Protein sequence: CASSSLGGIGFGYTF.

The chain is built from TRBV18 and TRBJ2-1, with no clear D. This CDR3 has 16 residues. CDR1 KGHSH and CDR2 LQKENI come from the germline V gene. The V and J ends lost 1 base and 2 bases respectively, with 12 bases between them. The chain's CDR3 is CASSPRLEKTYNEQFF. The CDR3 nucleotides read TGTGCCAGCTCACCACGGCTGGAGAAGACCTACAATGAGCAGTTCTTC.

The gene calls are TRBV19 and TRBJ2-3, with D uncertain. V lost 6 bases to trimming and J lost 0 bases, with 16 bases between them. Germline CDR1 reads LNHDA; CDR2 reads SQIVND (reference sequence). The CDR3 has 16 amino acids. The CDR3 DNA reads TGTGCCAGTAGCTTCAAGAAAGCCCCTAGCACAGATACGCAGTATTTT. It encodes CASSFKKAPSTDTQYF.

The V and J genes are TRBV6-6 and TRBJ2-5; tentative D call: TRBD1 (7 bases). CDR3 length equals 15 residues. CDR1 and CDR2 (germline): MNHNY, SVGAGI (reference sequence). The ends were cut back, 3 bases at V and 5 bases at J, with 16 bases in the middle. DNA for the CDR3: TGTGCCAGCAGTTATGGGCAGGGGGGAACGGAGACCCAGTACTTC. Translated: CASSYGQGGTETQYF.

This clone was counted between two and nine times. V is TRBV15 and J is TRBJ1-4; 9 nucleotides align to TRBD1. Germline CDR1 reads LNHNV; CDR2 reads YYDKDF (reference sequence). J lost 8 bases, V lost 0 bases, and 4 bases had no gene match. CDR3 length: 15 residues. Written as DNA, the CDR3 is TGTGCCACCAGCAGAGAGACAGGGGGTTCGGAAAAACTGTTTTTT. The encoded protein is CATSRETGGSEKLFF.

The chain uses TRBV7-9 and TRBJ2-1; D is unclear. The CDR3 spans 16 residues. With 2 bases removed from V and 1 base from J, the gap between germline ends came to 12 bases. Germline V gives CDR1 SEHNR, CDR2 FQNEAQ (reference sequence). DNA for the CDR3: TGTGCCAGCAGCTTACCCGAGGCTCAATCCTACAATGAGCAGTTCTTC. Translated: CASSLPEAQSYNEQFF. Full variable domain (rest looked up from reference TRBV7-9 and TRBJ2-1): DTGVSQNPRHKITKRGQNVTFRCDPISEHNRLYWYRQTLGQGPEFLTYFQNEAQLEKSRLLSDRFSAERPKGSFSTLEIQRTEQGDSAMYLCASSLPEAQSYNEQFFGPGTRLTVL.

CDR3 nucleotides: TGCGCCAGCAGCCAATTAACCGGGACAGGGACCTACGAGCAGTACTTC. This sequence encodes CASSQLTGTGTYEQYF. This rearrangement joins TRBV4-1 to TRBJ2-7; 9 bases agree with TRBD1. CDR3 length: 16 residues. V was pared by 2 bases and J by 2 bases, with 7 bases of the junction left unmatched. Germline V gene data show CDR1 as MGHRA and CDR2 as YSYEKL.

This rearrangement joins TRBV7-9 to TRBJ2-1; 12 bases line up with TRBD2. Germline V lookup: CDR1 SEHNR, CDR2 FQNEAQ (reference sequence). J was trimmed by 9 bases and V by 8 bases; bases with no gene match: 17. The CDR3 consists of 17 residues. CDR3: CASFPSRASGGVGEQFF. The CDR3 DNA sequence: TGTGCCAGCTTTCCCAGCCGGGCTAGCGGGGGGGTAGGTGAGCAGTTCTTC.

This chain joins TRBV19 and TRBJ1-1, with D perhaps matching TRBD1 (5 bases). The V end lost 3 bases, the J end lost 3 bases, and 11 bases lay between the germline ends. CDR3 size: 14 residues. The germline V gene has CDR1 LNHDA and CDR2 SQIVND (reference sequence). The CDR3 nucleotides are TGTGCCAGTAGTATTGGTCGACAGCACACTGAAGCTTTCTTT. It is translated as CASSIGRQHTEAFF. Filled out from reference TRBV19 and TRBJ1-1, the complete variable domain reads DGGITQSPKYLFRKEGQNVTLSCEQNLNHDAMYWYRQDPGQGLRLIYYSQIVNDFQKGDIAEGYSVSREKKESFPLTVTSAQKNPTAFYLCASSIGRQHTEAFFGQGTRLTVV.

V usage is TRBV11-1 and J usage is TRBJ2-1; possible D gene TRBD2, 6 bases. With 5 bases removed from V and 4 bases from J, the gap between germline ends came to 15 bases. The CDR3 length is 15 residues. CDR1 and CDR2 from the germline V gene are SGHAT and FQDESV (reference sequence). Written as DNA, the CDR3 is TGTGCCAGCAGCCGCAACCTCGGGACTTACAATGAGCAGTTCTTC. It encodes CASSRNLGTYNEQFF.

The J gene is TRBJ2-2, the V gene TRBV18; 7 bases fit TRBD1. The germline V gene has CDR1 KGHSH and CDR2 LQKENI. The CDR3 loop spans 15 amino acids. The junction had 5 bases not matched to a gene; V was cut back by 0 bases and J by 7 bases. CDR3 nucleotides: TGTGCCAGCTCACCACCGGGACAGCCGAGCGGGGAGCTGTTTTTT. It encodes CASSPPGQPSGELFF.

The rearrangement links TRBV9 to TRBJ2-7; 9 nucleotides align to TRBD1. The junction had 1 base not matched to a gene; V was cut back by 1 base and J by 2 bases. Germline CDR1 SGDLS, CDR2 YYNGEE. This CDR3 region has 14 residues. The CDR3 loop reads CASSVTGGPYEQYF. The CDR3 coding sequence is TGTGCCAGCAGCGTAACAGGGGGCCCCTACGAGCAGTACTTC.

V gene TRBV19 combines with J gene TRBJ1-1; D gene uncertain. The germline V gene has CDR1 LNHDA and CDR2 SQIVND (reference sequence). Trimming stripped 6 bases from V and 0 bases from J, with 17 bases between. This CDR3 has 16 residues. CDR3 DNA sequence: TGTGCCAGTAGCGACGGGTCTCCAAATTTGAACACTGAAGCTTTCTTT. Its protein is CASSDGSPNLNTEAFF.

The CDR3 sequence is CAITRDSQETQYF. CDR3 coding DNA: TGTGCCATCACCCGGGACAGCCAAGAGACCCAGTACTTC. V usage is TRBV10-3 and J usage is TRBJ2-5, with 7 bases fitting TRBD1. Per germline, CDR1 ENHRY and CDR2 SYGVKD. CDR3 length equals 13 residues. With 7 bases clipped from V and 1 base from J, the junction kept 3 bases outside the gene matches.

V gene TRBV4-3 combines with J gene TRBJ2-7; D may be TRBD1 (6 bases). V lost 2 bases to trimming and J lost 6 bases, with 11 bases between them. This CDR3 is 13 amino acids long. The germline V gene has CDR1 LGHNA and CDR2 YSLEER. For the CDR3, the DNA is TGCGCCAGCAGCCAAAACAGGGCTGGCGAGCAGTACTTC. It yields the protein CASSQNRAGEQYF.

This rearrangement joins TRBV6-5 to TRBJ2-5, with D possibly matching TRBD2 (7 bases). Trimming took 3 bases from V and 9 from J, leaving 17 bases between them. Germline CDR1 reads MNHEY; CDR2 reads SVGAGI. The CDR3 is made up of 14 amino acids. The CDR3 spells CASSYQGPAGAQYF. In DNA form, the CDR3 reads TGTGCCAGCAGTTATCAGGGGCCGGCGGGGGCCCAGTACTTC.

Regarding this clone: Additional DNA sequences in this sample encode the identical CDR3. CDR3 amino acids: CASSLARGWDTEAFF. CDR3 DNA: TGCGCCAGCAGCTTGGCCAGGGGGTGGGACACTGAAGCTTTCTTT. The V and J genes are TRBV5-1 and TRBJ1-1, with 7 bases matching TRBD1. The V gene end was trimmed by 0 bases and the J gene end by 3 bases; junction bases not matched to a gene: 5. The CDR3 extends over 15 amino acids. Germline V gene lookup returns CDR1 SGHRS and CDR2 YFSETQ.

This chain's CDR3 is CASSQTGTGGDEQYF. Here the CDR3 DNA reads TGTGCCAGCAGCCAAACCGGGACAGGGGGCGACGAGCAGTACTTC. The chain recombines TRBV4-2 with TRBJ2-7, with TRBD1 identical over 12 bases. The CDR3 totals 15 residues. The germline V gene has CDR1 LGHNA and CDR2 YNFKEQ. After removal of 2 bases from V and 5 bases from J, the junction contained 4 bases not matched to a gene.

Only one count was recorded for this clone. V is TRBV5-6 and J is TRBJ1-2; D not certain. Trimming stripped 5 bases from V and 3 bases from J, with 14 bases between. The CDR3 consists of 14 residues. CDR1 and CDR2 from the germline V gene are SGHDT and YYEEEE. CDR3 DNA sequence: TGTGCCAGCAGTCGCGACGGAGCGTACTATGGCTACACCTTC. Its translation: CASSRDGAYYGYTF.

Comments on this clone: Other DNA sequences in the same sample also yield this CDR3. The chain couples TRBV7-3 to TRBJ2-3, with D possibly TRBD2 on 6 matching bases. The ends were cut back, 6 bases at V and 6 bases at J, with 19 bases in the middle. This CDR3 comprises 15 residues. The germline V gene encodes CDR1 SGHTA and CDR2 FQGTGA. The CDR3 DNA reads TGTGCCAGCAGTCGAGACGGGGGAGCATGGGATACGCAGTATTTT. It translates to CASSRDGGAWDTQYF.

This sequence joins TRBV5-4 and TRBJ1-4; D may be TRBD1 (6 bases). Germline V gives CDR1 SGHNT, CDR2 YYREEE (reference sequence). The CDR3 length is 15 residues. Trimming removed 4 bases from V and 3 bases from J, with 13 bases in between. This CDR3 reads CASSIKAGANEKLFF. The DNA of the CDR3 is TGTGCCAGCAGCATCAAGGCAGGGGCTAATGAAAAACTGTTTTTT.

This clone came up a few times. This chain uses TRBV10-3 with TRBJ1-5; no reliable D call. Germline V gene lookup returns CDR1 ENHRY and CDR2 SYGVKD. V was trimmed by 4 bases and J by 0 bases, leaving 4 bases between them. This CDR3 region has 13 residues. The CDR3 loop is CAISVDSNQPQHF. In DNA, the CDR3 is TGTGCCATCAGTGTAGATAGCAATCAGCCCCAGCATTTT.

The chain couples TRBV5-8 to TRBJ2-7; the match to TRBD2 covers 10 bases. The CDR3 is 16 residues long. Trimming took 3 bases from V and 5 from J; bases not matched to a gene: 11. Germline CDR1 and CDR2: SGHTS and YDEGEE. This CDR3 is CASSYENLAGAHEQYF. CDR3 DNA: TGTGCCAGCAGCTATGAAAACCTAGCGGGGGCCCACGAGCAGTACTTC.

The chain is built from TRBV5-4 and TRBJ1-2; the match to TRBD1 covers 7 bases. CDR3 length: 17 residues. Germline-derived CDR1 and CDR2 are SGHNT and YYREEE (reference sequence). The V and J ends lost 2 bases and 4 bases, in that order; junction bases with no gene match: 14. Here the CDR3 reads CASSFHSLSQGGYGYTF. The CDR3 coding sequence is TGTGCCAGCAGCTTCCACTCGCTTTCTCAGGGGGGCTATGGCTACACCTTC. Filled out from reference TRBV5-4 and TRBJ1-2, the complete variable domain reads ETGVTQSPTHLIKTRGQQVTLRCSSQSGHNTVSWYQQALGQGPQFIFQYYREEENGRGNFPPRFSGLQFPNYSSELNVNALELDDSALYLCASSFHSLSQGGYGYTFGSGTRLTVV.

CDR3: CASRAVDEQYF. The CDR3 DNA is TGTGCCAGCAGAGCCGTGGACGAGCAGTACTTC. The genes are TRBV6-5 and TRBJ2-7, with D uncertain. The CDR3 spans 11 residues. Trimming removed 6 bases at V and 5 bases at J, with 8 bases between. The germline gives CDR1 MNHEY, CDR2 SVGAGI.

A few counts support this clone. The chain has TRBV10-3 and TRBJ1-1; D uncertain. CDR3 length: 13 amino acids. CDR1 is ENHRY, CDR2 SYGVKD, per germline. V lost 6 bases and J lost 1, with 9 bases in between. The CDR3 DNA reads TGTGCCATCAGCAAGGGAGAGAACACTGAAGCTTTCTTT. Translation: CAISKGENTEAFF.

J is TRBJ2-5 and V is TRBV7-2; 8 nucleotides align to TRBD2. The CDR3 is made up of 18 amino acids. Germline trimming cut 6 bases from V and 4 bases from J; bases unmatched to any gene: 19. CDR1 is SGHTA and CDR2 is FQGNSA in the germline V gene. CDR3 nucleotides: TGTGCCAGCAGTCGCCCGCGCGGCCAGCGGGGGTGCGGAGAGACCCAGTACTTC. Translating it yields CASSRPRGQRGCGETQYF.